These 31 T cell receptor beta chains originate from one sample sequenced in a study of early T cells in non-severe SARS-CoV-2 infection. TCRdb processed the 5' RACE reads anew with MiXCR; each CDR3 protein has one entry. This sample has more than 60,000 distinct CDR3 sequences; around 11% occur once, and the top ten carry 2.5% to 3.5%. The source was whole blood, collected at baseline. Source of these receptors: an adult who was a healthcare worker with PCR-confirmed SARS-CoV-2 infection or an uninfected control (not recorded which).

This clonotype was counted a few times. This chain joins TRBV6-2 or TRBV6-3 and TRBJ2-7, with D possibly being TRBD1 (6 bases). CDR3 length equals 13 residues. V was shortened by 4 bases and J by 5 bases, with 12 bases between the two germline ends. Looked up from germline, CDR1 is MNHEY and CDR2 is SVGEGT. Here the CDR3 DNA reads TGTGCCAGCAGTTCGTCAAACAGGGACGAGCAGTACTTC. Amino acid sequence: CASSSSNRDEQYF.

This clonotype occurred many times. V is TRBV6-5 and J is TRBJ2-3, with D possibly being TRBD1 (5 bases). V was trimmed by 4 bases and J by 0 bases, leaving 11 bases between them. The CDR3 runs 15 residues. The germline V gene encodes CDR1 MNHEY and CDR2 SVGAGI. The CDR3 sequence: CASSSYRPSTDTQYF. The CDR3 nucleotides are TGTGCCAGCAGTTCCTACAGGCCTAGCACAGATACGCAGTATTTT.

The sample holds a few counts of this clonotype. This chain connects TRBV7-2 to TRBJ2-2; D might be TRBD1 (5 bases). CDR1 is SGHTA and CDR2 is FQGNSA in the germline V gene. This CDR3 has 12 residues. V lost 4 bases to trimming and J lost 6 bases, with 6 bases between them. CDR3: CASSSTAGELFF. In DNA, the CDR3 is TGTGCCAGCAGCTCGACAGCCGGGGAGCTGTTTTTT. The complete variable domain, with remaining parts taken from reference TRBV7-2 and TRBJ2-2, reads GAGVSQSPSNKVTEKGKDVELRCDPISGHTALYWYRQSLGQGLEFLIYFQGNSAPDKSGLPSDRFSAERTGGSVSTLTIQRTQQEDSAVYLCASSSTAGELFFGEGSRLTVL.

This clonotype was seen at least ten times. The chain couples TRBV19 to TRBJ1-5; D gene ambiguous. Per germline, CDR1 LNHDA and CDR2 SQIVND (reference sequence). This CDR3 is built from 14 residues. Between the trimmed V and J ends, which lost 3 bases and 1 base, there was a span of 7 bases. The DNA for the CDR3 is TGTGCCAGTAGTATTACTCGGAGCAATCAGCCCCAGCATTTT. It codes for CASSITRSNQPQHF.

The V and J genes are TRBV7-2 and TRBJ1-1; D may be TRBD1 (5 bases). V dropped 3 bases and J dropped 5 bases, with 13 bases sitting between them. CDR3 length equals 14 residues. Germline V gene sequence: CDR1 SGHTA, CDR2 FQGNSA. The DNA for the CDR3 is TGTGCCAGCAGCTTTTGGTTCCCAGGGACTGAAGCTTTCTTT. This translates into CASSFWFPGTEAFF.

This clonotype was observed a few times. The chain is built from TRBV18 and TRBJ2-2; D is possibly TRBD1 (5 bases). V lost 2 bases and J 3 bases, leaving 13 bases between the germline ends. Germline CDR1 reads KGHSH; CDR2 reads LQKENI. The CDR3 spans 16 residues. The CDR3 spells CASSPIQGYDTGELFF. Written as DNA, the CDR3 is TGTGCCAGCTCACCAATTCAGGGATACGACACCGGGGAGCTGTTTTTT.

This clonotype was picked up many times. The chain is built from TRBV7-9 and TRBJ1-2, with TRBD1 matching 7 bases. There are 13 residues in the CDR3. Germline values: CDR1 SEHNR, CDR2 FQNEAQ (reference sequence). J lost 2 bases, V lost 6 bases, and 3 bases had no gene match. CDR3 residues: CASSRDSNYGYTF. The CDR3 nucleotides read TGTGCCAGCAGTCGGGACAGCAACTATGGCTACACCTTC.

This chain uses TRBV29-1 with TRBJ1-1; 7 nucleotides align to TRBD1. CDR1 and CDR2 from the germline V gene are SQVTM and ANQGSEA. Trimming cost V 7 bases and J 0 bases; bases outside gene matches: 8. The CDR3 has 14 residues. The CDR3 DNA reads TGCAGCGCTCGAGACAGGGAGATGAACACTGAAGCTTTCTTT. Translated, it gives CSARDREMNTEAFF.

The chain uses TRBV11-2 and TRBJ1-3; D gene uncertain. The V gene's germline CDR1 is SGHAT and CDR2 FQNNGV. The CDR3 length is 17 residues. The ends were cut back, 3 bases at V and 1 base at J, with 16 bases in the middle. The CDR3 region has the DNA TGTGCCAGCAGCTTCCCGGGCGTAGGGTTTTCTGGAAACACCATATATTTT. It specifies CASSFPGVGFSGNTIYF.

This clonotype was counted only a few times. J is TRBJ2-7 and V is TRBV5-1, with a tentative D call TRBD1 (5 bases). From germline, CDR1 is SGHRS and CDR2 YFSETQ. This CDR3 has 14 amino acids. The ends were cut back, 0 bases at V and 3 bases at J, with 10 bases in the middle. This CDR3 is CASSLASGNYEQYF. Here the CDR3 DNA reads TGCGCCAGCAGCTTGGCGTCAGGGAACTACGAGCAGTACTTC.

This clonotype showed up many times. This sequence joins TRBV4-1 and TRBJ1-5, with TRBD1 matching 7 bases. The CDR3 contains 13 residues. From germline, CDR1 is MGHRA and CDR2 YSYEKL. Trimming cost V 4 bases and J 5 bases; bases outside gene matches: 2. The CDR3 DNA reads TGCGCCAGCAGCCCCAGGGGGGATCAGCCCCAGCATTTT. This gives the protein CASSPRGDQPQHF.

This clonotype was counted many times. The V call is TRBV7-2, the J call TRBJ2-3, with D possibly TRBD2 on 5 matching bases. V was trimmed by 8 bases and J by 3 bases, leaving 15 bases between them. Germline CDR1 and CDR2: SGHTA and FQGNSA. This CDR3 contains 14 residues. The CDR3 bases are TGTGCCAGCTCGTCGGGGTTTGGGACAGATACGCAGTATTTT. Amino acid sequence: CASSSGFGTDTQYF.

This clonotype was detected once. The chain uses TRBV5-1 and TRBJ2-5; D possibly corresponds to TRBD1 (6 bases). V lost 2 bases and J 2 bases, leaving 13 bases between the germline ends. From germline, CDR1 is SGHRS and CDR2 YFSETQ. There are 15 residues in the CDR3. The CDR3 loop reads CASSFSGTIQETQYF. The CDR3 nucleotides read TGCGCCAGCAGCTTCTCGGGGACAATACAAGAGACCCAGTACTTC.

At least ten counts were recorded for this clonotype. The V and J genes are TRBV7-2 and TRBJ2-7; TRBD2 might be the D (6 bases). Between the trimmed V and J ends, which lost 6 bases and 0 bases, there was a span of 12 bases. Germline lookup yields CDR1 SGHTA and CDR2 FQGNSA. The CDR3 is 14 amino acids. The CDR3 nucleotides read TGTGCCAGCAGGGATACGGGACTCTCCTACGAGCAGTACTTC. Translating it yields CASRDTGLSYEQYF.

The chain joins TRBV5-6 to TRBJ1-2, with a weak D call TRBD1 (5 bases). With 4 bases removed from V and 6 bases from J, the gap between germline ends came to 16 bases. CDR1 and CDR2 (germline): SGHDT, YYEEEE. The CDR3 loop spans 14 amino acids. The CDR3 here is CASSRPDIRHGYTF. The CDR3 DNA reads TGTGCCAGCAGCCGCCCGGACATTAGGCATGGCTACACCTTC.

This clonotype is labeled as medium-sized. V gene TRBV12-3 or TRBV12-4 combines with J gene TRBJ2-5; the match to TRBD2 covers 7 bases. V dropped 5 bases and J dropped 1; count of bases not matched to a gene: 7. The CDR3 has 15 residues. The CDR3 DNA sequence: TGTGCCAGCAGTCAAACCGCGGGGGTCCAAGAGACCCAGTACTTC. Translating it yields CASSQTAGVQETQYF.

This clonotype was counted between two and nine times. V gene TRBV5-1 combines with J gene TRBJ2-2; D is ambiguous. This CDR3 has 16 residues. V dropped 1 base and J dropped 6 bases, with 16 bases sitting between them. Germline V gene lookup returns CDR1 SGHRS and CDR2 YFSETQ. The chain's CDR3 is CASSLLVAGLSGELFF. The CDR3 bases are TGCGCCAGCAGCTTGCTGGTCGCCGGGTTGTCCGGGGAGCTGTTTTTT.

The chain joins TRBV13 to TRBJ2-2, with D tentatively TRBD2 (5 bases). Trimming removed 5 bases at V and 3 bases at J, with 16 bases between. Germline CDR1 reads PRHDT; CDR2 reads FYEKMQ (reference sequence). This CDR3 comprises 16 residues. The CDR3 is CASSPSRRFYTGELFF. CDR3 in DNA: TGTGCCAGCAGCCCTAGCCGACGATTTTACACCGGGGAGCTGTTTTTT.

The gene calls are TRBV24-1 and TRBJ2-3; D gene unclear. There are 16 residues in the CDR3. Trimming took 0 bases from V and 3 from J, leaving 12 bases between them. Germline V gene lookup returns CDR1 KGHDR and CDR2 SFDVKD. The CDR3 region has the DNA TGTGCCACCAGTGATTTGCGATCCCAAGGGACAGATACGCAGTATTTT. This codes for CATSDLRSQGTDTQYF.

The chain recombines TRBV10-3 with TRBJ1-1, with TRBD1 as a possible D gene (6 bases). Germline CDR1 ENHRY, CDR2 SYGVKD. Trimming removed 4 bases from V and 2 bases from J, with 20 bases in between. The CDR3 runs to 17 residues. Here the CDR3 reads CAISGPQIGQINTEAFF. In nucleotides, the CDR3 is TGTGCCATCAGTGGACCCCAAATCGGACAGATCAACACTGAAGCTTTCTTT.

This clonotype has a handful of counts. The V call is TRBV6-5, the J call TRBJ1-5; 7 positions agree with TRBD1. V dropped 2 bases and J dropped 5; count of bases not matched to a gene: 0. The CDR3 has 13 residues. CDR1 and CDR2 (germline): MNHEY, SVGAGI. CDR3 region: CASSYDRDQPQHF. The CDR3 nucleotides are TGTGCCAGCAGTTACGACAGGGATCAGCCCCAGCATTTT.

The chain recombines TRBV5-4 with TRBJ2-1; tentatively, D is TRBD1 (5 bases). Germline V gene lookup returns CDR1 SGHNT and CDR2 YYREEE (reference sequence). There are 17 residues in the CDR3. Trimming took off 1 base at V and 6 bases at J, with 20 bases between the two ends. CDR3 DNA: TGTGCCAGCAGCTTGTTCTCGGGCAGGGCATGGGGCAATGAGCAGTTCTTC. It codes for CASSLFSGRAWGNEQFF.

There are a few counts of this clonotype. This chain joins TRBV18 and TRBJ1-1, with unresolved D. Per the germline V gene, CDR1 is KGHSH and CDR2 is LQKENI. Trimming removed 2 bases at V and 0 bases at J, with 10 bases between. The CDR3 sequence is 15 residues long. The CDR3 here is CASSPTLQMNTEAFF. The DNA of the CDR3 is TGTGCCAGCTCACCAACCTTACAAATGAACACTGAAGCTTTCTTT.

In the case of this clonotype: Being one base from a much bigger clone, this may be a read error. The rearrangement joins TRBV6-6 to TRBJ2-5, with D possibly being TRBD2 (6 bases). CDR1 and CDR2 from the germline V gene are MNHNY and SVGAGI (reference sequence). The CDR3 has 15 amino acids. CDR3 sequence (DNA): TGTGCCAGCAGTTACCTGGGACTTAATGAAGAGACCCTGTACTTC. Translation: CASSYLGLNEETLYF.

This clonotype was recorded at least ten times. The chain links TRBV28 to TRBJ1-2; maybe TRBD1 (6 bases). V was clipped by 3 bases and J by 8 bases, with 16 bases between them. Germline lookup yields CDR1 MDHEN and CDR2 SYDVKM. This CDR3 has 14 amino acids. CDR3 amino acids: CASSFPRRGRGYTF. CDR3 DNA sequence: TGTGCCAGCAGTTTCCCACGCAGGGGCAGGGGCTACACCTTC.

This clonotype was counted many times. The V call is TRBV4-3, the J call TRBJ2-7; the D is unclear. Germline V gene lookup returns CDR1 LGHNA and CDR2 YSLEER. The CDR3 has 16 residues. The V gene lost 4 bases and the J gene lost 5 bases, with 21 bases spanning the gap. DNA of the CDR3: TGCGCCAGCAGCCCCCTAGGACCGATAGGAGCCAACGAGCAGTACTTC. It specifies CASSPLGPIGANEQYF.

This clonotype was picked up many times. The chain joins TRBV14 to TRBJ1-6, with D perhaps matching TRBD1 (5 bases). V lost 4 bases, J lost 4 bases, and 14 bases lay in between. In germline, CDR1 is SGHDN, CDR2 FVKESK. The CDR3 totals 16 residues. CDR3 loop: CASSRDPIGYNSPLHF. Written as DNA, the CDR3 is TGTGCCAGCAGCCGGGACCCAATAGGATATAATTCACCCCTCCACTTT.

This clonotype was counted between two and nine times. The V call is TRBV6-2 or TRBV6-3, the J call TRBJ1-1; D is possibly TRBD1 (5 bases). The CDR3 sequence is 15 residues long. Germline assignment: CDR1 MNHEY and CDR2 SVGEGT. V gave up 0 bases and J gave up 10 bases, with 18 bases separating them. CDR3 sequence (DNA): TGTGCCAGCAGTTACTCGAATTGTGGGGCAGGATTAGCTTTCTTT. It yields the protein CASSYSNCGAGLAFF.

There are many counts of this clonotype. The chain recombines TRBV29-1 with TRBJ1-1; perhaps TRBD1 as D (6 bases). Trimming left V 5 bases short and J 4 bases short, with 17 bases between. The CDR3 runs to 14 residues. Germline V gene sequence: CDR1 SQVTM, CDR2 ANQGSEA. CDR3 sequence (DNA): TGCAGCGTTCTGGGGGCGTACGGCGTCACTGAAGCTTTCTTT. Its translation is CSVLGAYGVTEAFF. Using reference TRBV29-1 and TRBJ1-1 for the parts outside the CDR3, the full variable domain is SAVISQKPSRDICQRGTSLTIQCQVDSQVTMMFWYRQQPGQSLTLIATANQGSEATYESGFVIDKFPISRPNLTFSTLTVSNMSPEDSSIYLCSVLGAYGVTEAFFGQGTRLTVV.

The table lists this clonotype with a few counts. The CDR3 is CASSGDRGQPQHF. CDR3 bases: TGCGCCAGCAGCGGGGACAGGGGCCAGCCCCAGCATTTT. The J gene is TRBJ1-5, the V gene TRBV4-1, with TRBD1 matching 10 bases. Germline lookup yields CDR1 MGHRA and CDR2 YSYEKL. The CDR3 contains 13 residues. V trimming: 5 bases; J trimming: 7 bases; junction bases outside the gene matches: 2.

The chain uses TRBV9 and TRBJ2-5; D is uncertain. The germline V gene encodes CDR1 SGDLS and CDR2 YYNGEE. The CDR3 sequence is 12 residues long. Trimming removed 0 bases from V and 4 bases from J, with 4 bases in between. CDR3 nucleotides: TGTGCCAGCAGCGTAGGGGGAGAGACCCAGTACTTC. Encoded protein: CASSVGGETQYF.